Presented here are 25 T cell receptor beta chains from one specimen sequenced in a study of T cells expressing NK-cell markers. After re-calling the 5' RACE reads, TCRdb lists one entry per CDR3 protein, DNA absent. Here the sample table reports more than 250,000 distinct CDR3 sequences. The source material was blood T cells: a sorted CD56 or NKG2C T cell subset, CD4+ or CD8+ T cells, or bulk PBMC T cells (not recorded which). These receptor sequences come from a man younger than 35 in good health.

The chain is built from TRBV20-1 and TRBJ2-3; absent DNA, TCRdb's TRBD1 call cannot be checked. Germline CDR1 is DFQATT and CDR2 is SNEGSKA (reference sequence). The CDR3 runs to 14 residues. The CDR3 reads CSAWDVQRTDTQYF.

The V gene is TRBV24-1, the J gene TRBJ2-2; TCRdb proposes TRBD1, but this gene call is untestable without DNA. Germline CDR1 is KGHDR and CDR2 is SFDVKD. The CDR3 loop spans 16 amino acids. The CDR3 protein is CATSDFSGKGTGELFF.

The genes are TRBV23-1 and TRBJ2-1. TRBV23-1 has ORF status, its function being uncertain. The CDR3 has 14 amino acids. The chain's CDR3 is CASSPLGPYNEQFF.

The rearrangement joins TRBV29-1 to TRBJ2-1; no DNA is available, so the TRBD2 call from TCRdb remains unchecked. The V gene's germline CDR1 is SQVTM and CDR2 ANQGSEA. This CDR3 region has 15 residues. CDR3 residues: CSVGITSGLYNEQFF.

The chain employs TRBV7-9 and TRBJ2-2; TCRdb gives TRBD1 as the D gene, but with no DNA this cannot be confirmed. The V gene's germline CDR1 is SEHNR and CDR2 FQNEAQ (reference sequence). The CDR3 loop spans 16 amino acids. CDR3 sequence: CASSLDPGRLTGELFF.

The chain uses TRBV7-2 and TRBJ1-3. Looked up from germline, CDR1 is SGHTA and CDR2 is FQGNSA. The CDR3 spans 16 residues. CDR3 sequence reads: CASSLSGPTSGNTIYF.

This CDR3 reads CSTTSIGDTQYF. The V and J genes are TRBV29-1 and TRBJ2-3; TCRdb proposes TRBD2, but this gene call is untestable without DNA. CDR3 length: 12 residues. CDR1 and CDR2 (germline): SQVTM, ANQGSEA.

This sequence joins TRBV7-8 and TRBJ2-7; with no DNA, the TCRdb D assignment of TRBD1 cannot be verified. Germline V gene lookup returns CDR1 SGHVS and CDR2 FQNEAQ. CDR3 length: 17 amino acids. CDR3 sequence: CASSLEGPGKGAYEQYF.

The chain employs TRBV30 and TRBJ1-4; without DNA, the TCRdb call of TRBD1 cannot be checked. The CDR3 has 15 residues. Per germline, CDR1 GTSNPN and CDR2 SVGIG (reference sequence). The CDR3 is CAWSGQRGPGEKLFF.

V is TRBV7-9 and J is TRBJ2-5; TCRdb's D call of TRBD2 is untestable without DNA. This CDR3 comprises 13 residues. CDR1 and CDR2 from the germline V gene are SEHNR and FQNEAQ (reference sequence). The CDR3 sequence is CATTGLKQETQYF.

V usage is TRBV7-6 and J usage is TRBJ2-1. Germline values: CDR1 SGHVS, CDR2 FNYEAQ. This CDR3 contains 15 residues. This CDR3 reads CASSLDGGSYNEQFF.

The genes are TRBV7-2 and TRBJ2-1. The germline V gene has CDR1 SGHTA and CDR2 FQGNSA. The CDR3 loop spans 15 amino acids. The CDR3 sequence is CASSLPRFGYNEQFF.

The rearrangement uses TRBV3-1 and TRBJ2-1; the D gene TCRdb calls, TRBD1, cannot be checked with no DNA. This CDR3 has 15 amino acids. Per the germline V gene, CDR1 is LGHDT and CDR2 is YNNKEL (reference sequence). Here the CDR3 reads CASSDTGSPYNEQFF.

This chain links TRBV5-1 with TRBJ2-3. This CDR3 contains 15 residues. CDR1 SGHRS and CDR2 YFSETQ come from the germline V gene. The CDR3 here is CASSLAGLGADTQYF.

The rearrangement uses TRBV12-3 or TRBV12-4 and TRBJ2-2; TCRdb outputs TRBD2, but without DNA this stays unchecked. This CDR3 comprises 15 residues. CDR3 loop: CASNLGLQNTGELFF.

V is TRBV12-3 or TRBV12-4 and J is TRBJ1-1; TCRdb selects TRBD1, and the lack of DNA leaves this call unchecked. There are 12 residues in the CDR3. The CDR3 protein is CASSNYRTEAFF.

The chain uses TRBV20-1 and TRBJ1-2; the D gene TCRdb calls, TRBD1, cannot be checked with no DNA. Germline loops: CDR1 DFQATT, CDR2 SNEGSKA (reference sequence). The CDR3 runs to 12 residues. The CDR3: CSAPGGAHGYTF.

The chain joins TRBV30 to TRBJ2-1; TCRdb indicates TRBD2, and absent DNA this call remains unverified. Germline V gene lookup returns CDR1 GTSNPN and CDR2 SVGIG (reference sequence). This CDR3 has 15 residues. This CDR3 reads CAWSMKTSGVNEQFF. The full variable domain, with the rest looked up from reference TRBV30 and TRBJ2-1, is SQTIHQWPATLVQPVGSPLSLECTVEGTSNPNLYWYRQAAGRGLQLLFYSVGIGQISSEVPQNLSASRPQDRQFILSSKKLLLSDSGFYLCAWSMKTSGVNEQFFGPGTRLTVL.

The chain carries TRBV2 and TRBJ2-3; the TRBD2 assignment by TCRdb is unverifiable without DNA. The germline V gene has CDR1 SNHLY and CDR2 FYNNEI. The CDR3 contains 15 residues. CDR3 sequence: CAQTRGSGLMGRQYF.

The J gene is TRBJ2-7, the V gene TRBV7-9; the TRBD1 assignment by TCRdb is unverifiable without DNA. Germline CDR1 and CDR2: SEHNR and FQNEAQ (reference sequence). The CDR3 consists of 12 residues. The CDR3 is CASGTGLYEQYF.

The rearrangement uses TRBV6-5 and TRBJ2-6. The CDR3 has 17 amino acids. CDR1 is MNHEY and CDR2 is SVGAGI in the germline V gene. The CDR3 sequence: CASSYSNSLSGANVLTF.

This chain links TRBV19 with TRBJ2-7; TCRdb selects TRBD1, and the lack of DNA leaves this call unchecked. CDR1 and CDR2 from the germline V gene are LNHDA and SQIVND (reference sequence). This CDR3 is 13 amino acids long. CDR3: CASGGTPTYEQYF.

The chain employs TRBV12-5 and TRBJ2-3; TCRdb lists TRBD1, though no DNA is available to test this call. This CDR3 contains 13 residues. Germline V CDR1 and CDR2: LGHNT, FRNRAP. The CDR3 sequence: CASRTTGGDTQYF.

The chain uses TRBV10-1 and TRBJ2-1; no DNA is available, so the TRBD2 call from TCRdb remains unchecked. The CDR3 covers 17 residues. The V gene's germline CDR1 is WNHNN and CDR2 SYGVQD (reference sequence). This CDR3 is CASSELRGRVGDNEQFF.

The chain is built from TRBV6-1 and TRBJ2-6. CDR1 is MNHNS and CDR2 is SASEGT in the germline V gene. The CDR3 contains 13 residues. The CDR3 loop is CASTRNPINVLTF.